This TCR beta chain emerged from a study of monozygotic twins with inflammatory bowel disease. Study-level points and caveats: Added variability in patient repertoires may stem from differing immunosuppressive treatments.

PCR of TCRalpha and TCRbeta cDNA was nested, with two rounds of 16 and 9 cycles. With the 5' RACE reads reprocessed, TCRdb shows one record per CDR3 protein and no DNA. The ten top clones account for more than 2%, within a sample of about 450,000 distinct CDR3 sequences. On this clonotype itself: Antigen specificity is unknown.

The germline CDR1 and CDR2 sequences are KGHSH and LQKENI. CDR3 length: 15 amino acids. Sequenced: blood. This TCR derives from a human donor with ulcerative colitis or Crohn's disease, or a healthy co-twin of an affected twin (not recorded which). This rearrangement joins TRBV18 to TRBJ2-7; TCRdb names TRBD1, which stays unverified in the absence of DNA. CDR3 region: CASSPGDRVIYEQYF.